This T cell receptor beta chain was sequenced in a study of T cells in Graves' hyperthyroidism and ophthalmopathy. Points from the study as a whole: The model foresaw ophthalmopathy a median around seven months prior to onset. The blood repertoire included most of the expanded thyroid clonotypes above 0.001.

Ten or more counts support this clonotype. Its antigen is undetermined. Amplification yielded TCR beta CDR3 regions, with RNA transcripts as the source. An initial round of RT-PCR targeting the TCR CDR3 relied on the HTBI primer set. TCRdb itself ran the multiplex PCR reads through MiXCR, one entry per CDR3 protein. In the table there are about 640,000 distinct CDR3 sequences, 20% to 25% of which are singletons. The CDR3 has 17 residues. CDR1 is MDHEN and CDR2 is SYDVKM in the germline V gene. V trimming: 4 bases; J trimming: 0 bases; junction bases outside the gene matches: 5. Fresh peripheral blood, 10 ml, yielded the PBMCs.

This TCR derives from a man aged 30 to 39 with Graves' ophthalmopathy. The chain links TRBV28 to TRBJ2-1; 11 bases fit TRBD2. Specimen: blood. The CDR3 DNA is TGTGCCAGCAGTTGGACTAGCGGGCGGAGCTCCTACAATGAGCAGTTCTTC. Translating gives CASSWTSGRSSYNEQFF. The full variable domain, in which reference TRBV28 and TRBJ2-1 provide the parts outside the CDR3, is DVKVTQSSRYLVKRTGEKVFLECVQDMDHENMFWYRQDPGLGLRLIYFSYDVKMKEKGDIPEGYSVSREKKERFSLILESASTNQTSMYLCASSWTSGRSSYNEQFFGPGTRLTVL.